Presented here are 19 T cell receptor beta chains from one specimen sequenced in a study of spatial heterogeneity in lung cancer. TCRdb ran MiXCR on the 5' RACE reads and lists one entry per CDR3 protein. Here the sample spans about 52,000 distinct CDR3 sequences, roughly 7.4% being singletons. Noted time point: blood at routine non-recurrence follow-up after resection. Unsorted whole RNA samples from tumor, nontumor lung or frozen PBMC were sequenced. The specimen was PBMCs, collected at follow-up. The source is a female donor with early-stage non-small cell lung cancer.

This clonotype was detected ten times or more. CDR3 nucleotide sequence: TGCAGTGCCCAGTACCCTAGCTGGTACGAGCAGTTCTTC. Its protein product is CSAQYPSWYEQFF. This chain joins TRBV20-1 and TRBJ2-1; D is possibly TRBD2 (5 bases). Per the germline V gene, CDR1 is DFQATT and CDR2 is SNEGSKA (reference sequence). CDR3 length: 13 amino acids. The V gene lost 6 bases and the J gene lost 10 bases, with 19 bases spanning the gap.

This clonotype was counted many times. The V and J genes are TRBV29-1 and TRBJ2-3; D is perhaps TRBD1 (6 bases). The germline V and J ends were trimmed by 7 bases and 0 bases, with 17 bases remaining between them. The length of the CDR3 is 15 residues. Germline CDR1 and CDR2: SQVTM and ANQGSEA. The chain's CDR3 is CSANPDRSSTDTQYF. The DNA of the CDR3 is TGCAGCGCGAATCCCGACAGGTCTAGCACAGATACGCAGTATTTT.

This clonotype was seen more than once but under ten times. This rearrangement joins TRBV6-5 to TRBJ2-5; 10 bases are a match to TRBD1. Germline assignment: CDR1 MNHEY and CDR2 SVGAGI. Losses at the gene ends were 5 bases for V and 5 bases for J; bases not matched to a gene: 8. CDR3 length equals 15 residues. The CDR3 bases are TGTGCCAGCAGTCGCGACAGGGGGCCATGGGAGACCCAGTACTTC. Protein sequence: CASSRDRGPWETQYF.

This clonotype has at least ten counts. J is TRBJ2-1 and V is TRBV28; D ambiguous. The CDR3 runs 11 residues. Germline-derived CDR1 and CDR2 are MDHEN and SYDVKM. The V end was cut by 4 bases, the J end by 10 bases, with 8 bases between. This chain's CDR3 is CASSYNSEQFF. CDR3 nucleotide sequence: TGTGCCAGCAGTTATAACAGCGAGCAGTTCTTC.

This clonotype was seen many times. The rearrangement uses TRBV28 and TRBJ1-6; 8 nucleotides match TRBD1. With 7 bases clipped from V and 6 bases from J, the junction kept 5 bases outside the gene matches. Germline assignment: CDR1 MDHEN and CDR2 SYDVKM. The length of the CDR3 is 14 residues. CDR3 coding DNA: TGTGCCAGCATCCTGGACAGGGTTAATTCACCCCTCCACTTT. The encoded protein is CASILDRVNSPLHF.

This clonotype was seen many times. The chain joins TRBV12-3 or TRBV12-4 to TRBJ1-3, with TRBD1 as a possible D gene (5 bases). The V gene lost 5 bases and the J gene lost 1 base, with 18 bases spanning the gap. This CDR3 is built from 17 residues. The CDR3 protein is CASSLPSKGLSGNTIYF. The CDR3 bases are TGTGCCAGCAGTCTCCCTTCGAAGGGGCTTTCTGGAAACACCATATATTTT.

This clonotype was detected once. The rearrangement joins TRBV5-1 to TRBJ1-1; 7 nucleotides line up with TRBD1. Germline lookup yields CDR1 SGHRS and CDR2 YFSETQ. Trimming removed 0 bases from V and 6 bases from J; junction bases left unmatched: 5. CDR3 length: 14 amino acids. Written as DNA, the CDR3 is TGCGCCAGCAGCTTGGGAGAGGGGGCAGCTGAAGCTTTCTTT. Translating it yields CASSLGEGAAEAFF.

This clonotype occurred many times. This chain joins TRBV5-5 and TRBJ2-6, with no clear D. The CDR3 contains 16 residues. Between the trimmed V and J ends, which lost 0 bases and 0 bases, there was a span of 7 bases. Germline V gene sequence: CDR1 SGHKS, CDR2 YYEKEE (reference sequence). CDR3 nucleotides: TGTGCCAGCAGCTTGGAAATCTACTCTGGGGCCAACGTCCTGACTTTC. It specifies CASSLEIYSGANVLTF.

The V and J genes are TRBV20-1 and TRBJ1-6; TRBD1 might be the D (6 bases). In germline, CDR1 is DFQATT, CDR2 SNEGSKA (reference sequence). This CDR3 has 17 residues. V shed 0 bases and J shed 10 bases, with 22 bases lying between them. The CDR3 coding sequence is TGCAGTGCTAGAGATCTCGACAGGCGTGGCGGAGTGTCACCCCTCCACTTT. Translation: CSARDLDRRGGVSPLHF.

This rearrangement joins TRBV6-1 to TRBJ2-5; D remains ambiguous. The CDR3 runs to 12 residues. V shed 11 bases and J shed 2 bases, with 12 bases lying between them. Germline V gene data show CDR1 as MNHNS and CDR2 as SASEGT. CDR3 amino acids: CALEVLQETQYF. For the CDR3, the DNA is TGTGCCCTCGAGGTGTTACAAGAGACCCAGTACTTC.

This clonotype was seen more than once but under ten times. The chain employs TRBV2 and TRBJ2-3; a weak D match, TRBD2 (5 bases). Trimming cost V 2 bases and J 2 bases, with 17 bases left between them. CDR3 length: 17 residues. Germline V gene lookup returns CDR1 SNHLY and CDR2 FYNNEI. CDR3 amino acids: CASSEIVGNWDTDTQYF. The CDR3 bases are TGTGCCAGCAGTGAAATCGTCGGGAATTGGGACACAGATACGCAGTATTTT. Combining the CDR3 with reference TRBV2 and TRBJ2-3 gives the whole variable domain EPEVTQTPSHQVTQMGQEVILRCVPISNHLYFYWYRQILGQKVEFLVSFYNNEISEKSEIFDDQFSVERPDGSNFTLKIRSTKLEDSAMYFCASSEIVGNWDTDTQYFGPGTRLTVL.

This clonotype was counted ten times or more. The chain carries TRBV7-2 and TRBJ2-3; D gene unclear. Trimming left V 4 bases short and J 2 bases short, with 4 bases between. The CDR3 consists of 12 residues. The germline CDR1 and CDR2 sequences are SGHTA and FQGNSA. The CDR3 here is CASSSYTDTQYF. CDR3 nucleotides: TGTGCCAGCAGCTCTTACACAGATACGCAGTATTTT.

Only a few counts were recorded for this clonotype. The chain uses TRBV6-2 or TRBV6-3 and TRBJ1-1; D not resolved. From germline, CDR1 is MNHEY and CDR2 SVGEGT. This CDR3 contains 13 residues. V lost 2 bases and J 0 bases, leaving 4 bases between the germline ends. In DNA, the CDR3 is TGTGCCAGCAGTTACATTATGAACACTGAAGCTTTCTTT. Translating gives CASSYIMNTEAFF.

This clonotype was observed a handful of times. The gene calls are TRBV5-6 and TRBJ2-3; D gene uncertain. This CDR3 has 16 residues. The germline V gene encodes CDR1 SGHDT and CDR2 YYEEEE. Trimming took 2 bases from V and 2 from J, leaving 15 bases between them. The DNA for the CDR3 is TGTGCCAGCAGCTTTATAACGGAGCCCTACACAGATACGCAGTATTTT. It translates to CASSFITEPYTDTQYF.

This clonotype turned up a few times. V and J are TRBV21-1 and TRBJ2-7; the D call in the table, TRBD1, was not verified against the DNA. TRBV21-1 is designated a pseudogene. The CDR3 sequence is 19 residues long. CDR3 bases: TGTGCCAGCAGCTCCCCTCCGGGGGACAGGGGCCCGCACGTCGACGAGCAGTACTTC. This translates into CASSSPPGDRGPHVDEQYF.

This clonotype was observed at least ten times. This CDR3 is CSARKAGGPNEQYF. CDR3 DNA: TGCAGTGCTAGAAAAGCGGGGGGGCCCAACGAGCAGTACTTC. This rearrangement joins TRBV20-1 to TRBJ2-7; 10 bases agree with TRBD2. The V segment lost 2 bases and the J segment 5 bases; nucleotides outside the gene matches: 6. The CDR3 extends over 14 amino acids. In germline, CDR1 is DFQATT, CDR2 SNEGSKA (reference sequence).

The CDR3: CASSPLRDTGELFF. Here the CDR3 DNA reads TGTGCCAGCTCACCCCTCCGGGACACCGGGGAGCTGTTTTTT. V is TRBV18 and J is TRBJ2-2; D unresolved. The CDR3 has 14 amino acids. The germline CDR1 and CDR2 sequences are KGHSH and LQKENI. V lost 3 bases and J 3 bases, leaving 8 bases between the germline ends.

This clonotype was recorded many times. This chain joins TRBV20-1 and TRBJ2-7; possibly TRBD2 for D (5 bases). CDR3 length: 13 residues. V was cut by 3 bases and J by 2 bases, with 11 bases left in between. The germline V gene has CDR1 DFQATT and CDR2 SNEGSKA (reference sequence). DNA of the CDR3: TGCAGTGCTAGCCAGCGGTCGGCCTACGAGCAGTACTTC. The encoded protein is CSASQRSAYEQYF.

In this sample, this clonotype turned up many times. The rearrangement links TRBV29-1 to TRBJ2-1; D is undetermined. The ends were cut back, 0 bases at V and 6 bases at J, with 15 bases in the middle. Germline V lookup: CDR1 SQVTM, CDR2 ANQGSEA. The length of the CDR3 is 15 residues. This CDR3 is CSVEDHAIRVNEQFF. In DNA form, the CDR3 reads TGCAGCGTTGAAGATCACGCGATTAGGGTCAATGAGCAGTTCTTC.